The rows below give T cell receptor beta chains drawn from one sample of a study of shared T cell receptors in the human thymus. Assay: immunoSEQ multiplex PCR; the TCRdb copy retains only in-frame clones and omits some. Here the sample spans roughly 68,000 clones, over 90% being singletons. Sequenced material: thymocytes. These receptors were taken from a human donor. Each CDR3 is given with its conserved first and last residue. A D gene is named only where the DNA matches it firmly. A row's size may be missing; if present it is once, few, many or a size class.

.	TRBV14	.	TRBJ2-7	TGTGCCAGCAGCCCTGGGGACCCCCCGTCCTCCTACGAGCAGTACTTC	CASSPGDPPSSYEQYF
.	TRBV4-3	.	TRBJ2-3	TGCGCCAGCAGCCCCATCGGAGGGAGCACACTCACAGATACGCAGTATTTT	CASSPIGGSTLTDTQYF
.	TRBV9	.	TRBJ1-4	TGTGCCAGCAGCGTACACGCCAGGGGCCAAAAACTGTTTTTT	CASSVHARGQKLFF
.	TRBV5-6	TRBD1	TRBJ2-7	TGTGCCAGCAGCAAGGGACAGGACCCTAATCATTCCTACGAGCAGTACTTC	CASSKGQDPNHSYEQYF
.	TRBV7-2	TRBD1	TRBJ2-3	TGTGCCAGCAGCCAGGACAGGGCTAGCACAGATACGCAGTATTTT	CASSQDRASTDTQYF
.	TRBV5-1	.	TRBJ1-5	TGCGCCAGCAGCTTGGGAGGGACGGATAGCAATCAGCCCCAGCATTTT	CASSLGGTDSNQPQHF
.	TRBV19	TRBD1	TRBJ1-5	TGTGCCAGTAGTAGGTTGGCGGGACAGGGTTTTAATCAGCCCCAGCATTTT	CASSRLAGQGFNQPQHF
once	TRBV18	TRBD2	TRBJ2-1	TGTGCCAGCTCAGCAACCCCGGGACTAGCCCCCGGCTCCTACAATGAGCAGTTCTTC	CASSATPGLAPGSYNEQFF
.	TRBV5-8	TRBD1	TRBJ1-1	TGTGCCAGCAGCCAGACCCGGGACAGGGGGCGGAGGACTGAAGCTTTCTTT	CASSQTRDRGRRTEAFF
.	TRBV15	.	TRBJ1-1	TGTGCCACCAGCAGAGATGAGAGCGGCAGGGACACTGAAGCTTTCTTT	CATSRDESGRDTEAFF
.	TRBV15	.	TRBJ1-1	TGTGCCACCAGCAGAGATGGGAGTTATACAGGAGCTTTCTTT	CATSRDGSYTGAFF
.	TRBV25-1	.	TRBJ2-3	TGTGCCAGCAGTGAACCGGGACATATCACAGATACGCAGTATTTT	CASSEPGHITDTQYF
.	TRBV6-6	.	TRBJ1-2	TGTGCCAGCAGTTACAGGGGATCGGGTCATGGCTACACCTTC	CASSYRGSGHGYTF
once	TRBV5-4	.	TRBJ1-3	TGTGCCAGCAGCTTGTCGGGCAGGGAGTCTGGAAACACCATATATTTT	CASSLSGRESGNTIYF
.	TRBV27	.	TRBJ1-1	TGTGCCAGCAGTTTGACCTGGGGGGCTGAAGCTTTCTTT	CASSLTWGAEAFF
.	TRBV7-9	.	TRBJ1-2	TGTGCCAGCAGCTATGGGGAGGGCCTGAGTGGCTACACCTTC	CASSYGEGLSGYTF
.	TRBV15	.	TRBJ1-4	TGTGCCACCAGCAGGGGTCAGCATAATGAAAAACTGTTTTTT	CATSRGQHNEKLFF
.	TRBV10-3	.	TRBJ2-7	TGTGCCATCAGTGAGTTAGGATACGACTCGCTCTACGAGCAGTACTTC	CAISELGYDSLYEQYF
.	TRBV23-1	.	TRBJ1-3	TGCGCCAGCAGTCAATCGGCAGGGATTGGAAACACCATATATTTT	CASSQSAGIGNTIYF
.	TRBV19	.	TRBJ1-5	TGTGCCAGTACTCGGATATGGGGGAGATTGAATCAGCCCCAGCATTTT	CASTRIWGRLNQPQHF
.	TRBV27	.	TRBJ1-6	TGTGCCAGCAGTCCGCAAGCCCGTTCACCCCTCCACTTT	CASSPQARSPLHF
.	TRBV18	TRBD1	TRBJ1-4	TGTGCCAGCTCACCACCTCAGGGGGATGAAAAACTGTTTTTT	CASSPPQGDEKLFF
.	TRBV4-2	.	TRBJ2-7	TGTGCCAGCAGCCAAAGTACAGTGGTAGCGCCCTACGAGCAGTACTTC	CASSQSTVVAPYEQYF
.	TRBV18	TRBD1	TRBJ2-7	TGTGCCAGCTCACTGGGACAGGGGGGGGGAAAAGAGCAGTACTTC	CASSLGQGGGKEQYF
.	TRBV20-1	.	TRBJ1-4	TGCAGTGCTAGAGATGAAAAACTGTTTTTT	CSARDEKLFF
.	TRBV25-1	TRBD1	TRBJ2-4	TGTGCCAGCAGTGGGGGACAGGGAGGGGGTTTAGCCAAAAACATTCAGTACTTC	CASSGGQGGGLAKNIQYF
.	TRBV7-8	.	TRBJ1-1	TGTGCCAGCAGCCCGGAGGAAGAGCCCACGGCGGGAAACACTGAAGCTTTCTTT	CASSPEEEPTAGNTEAFF
.	TRBV5-1	TRBD1	TRBJ2-7	TGCGCCAGCAGGCCCGGGACAGGGGGCACCCACGAGCAGTACTTC	CASRPGTGGTHEQYF
.	TRBV11-2	TRBD2	TRBJ2-5	TGTGCCAGCAGCTTAGATCGCGGGGGGTGTCAAGAGACCCAGTACTTC	CASSLDRGGCQETQYF
.	TRBV11-2	TRBD2	TRBJ2-7	TGTGCCAGCAGCTTAGTAAGCGGGGGGTACGACTACGAGCAGTACTTC	CASSLVSGGYDYEQYF
.	TRBV29-1	.	TRBJ2-5	TGCAGCGTTACGAATCCAACAAGGGAACAGACCCAGTACTTC	CSVTNPTREQTQYF
.	TRBV15	.	TRBJ1-2	TGTGCCACCAGCAGGCCTTTCCATGGCTACACCTTC	CATSRPFHGYTF
.	TRBV27	TRBD1	TRBJ2-1	TGTGCCAGCAGCCTTAAACAGGGGGTATCCTACAATGAGCAGTTCTTC	CASSLKQGVSYNEQFF
.	TRBV5-1	.	TRBJ2-7	TGCGCCAGCAGCTTTCATTCAGGTCCCTGGAACTCCTACGAGCAGTACTTC	CASSFHSGPWNSYEQYF
.	TRBV5-6	TRBD1	TRBJ2-7	TGTGCCAGCAGCTTGGCACTTCAAGGACAGGGGCATAGGGAGCAGTACTTC	CASSLALQGQGHREQYF
.	TRBV5-1	.	TRBJ1-1	TGCGCCAGCAGCGGGAATGAAGGGGGGGACACTGAAGCTTTCTTT	CASSGNEGGDTEAFF
.	TRBV12-5	.	TRBJ2-6	TGTGCTAGTGGTTTGCCCTCTGGGGCCAACGTCCTGACTTTC	CASGLPSGANVLTF
.	TRBV4-3	.	TRBJ1-2	TGCGCCAGCAGCCTAGGGCCGGCCTCCCCGTTCGCGAGAGGCTACACCTTC	CASSLGPASPFARGYTF
.	TRBV4-2	TRBD2	TRBJ2-3	TGTGCCAGCAGCCAAGATCTGGGAGGGTCTAGCACAGATACGCAGTATTTT	CASSQDLGGSSTDTQYF
.	TRBV27	.	TRBJ1-6	TGTGCCAGCAGTTTATCGTCCGGGGGTTCACCCCTCCACTTT	CASSLSSGGSPLHF
.	TRBV11-2	TRBD2	TRBJ2-5	TGTGCCAGCAGCCTTCTCCCCCTGGCGGGGGAACAAGAGACCCAGTACTTC	CASSLLPLAGEQETQYF
.	TRBV5-4	.	TRBJ1-1	TGTGCCAGCAGCTTGTCACCTATGAACACTGAAGCTTTCTTT	CASSLSPMNTEAFF
.	TRBV29-1	.	TRBJ2-3	TGCAGCGTTGAAGATCGCCCCGCCCGGGGAAACGCCACAGATACGCAGTATTTT	CSVEDRPARGNATDTQYF
.	TRBV4-3	.	TRBJ2-1	TGCGCCAGCAGCCAAGATCCCCACGGGTTCTACAATGAGCAGTTCTTC	CASSQDPHGFYNEQFF